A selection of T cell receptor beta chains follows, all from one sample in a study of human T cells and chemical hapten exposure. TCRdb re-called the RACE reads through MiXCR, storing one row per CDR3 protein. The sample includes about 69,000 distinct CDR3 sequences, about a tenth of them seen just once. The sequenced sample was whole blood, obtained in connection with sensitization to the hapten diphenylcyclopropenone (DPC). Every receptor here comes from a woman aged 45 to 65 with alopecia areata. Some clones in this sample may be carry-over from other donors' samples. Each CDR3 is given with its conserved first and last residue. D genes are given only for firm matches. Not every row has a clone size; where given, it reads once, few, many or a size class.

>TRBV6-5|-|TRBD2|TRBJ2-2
CASSYLGLAGGDTGELFF
TGTGCCAGCAGTTACTTGGGACTAGCGGGAGGGGACACCGGGGAGCTGTTTTTT
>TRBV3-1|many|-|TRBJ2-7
CASSQVAVPSYEQYF
TGTGCCAGCAGCCAAGTGGCTGTCCCTTCCTACGAGCAGTACTTC
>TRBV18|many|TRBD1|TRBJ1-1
CASSPDRPGTEAFF
TGTGCCAGCTCACCGGACAGGCCGGGCACTGAAGCTTTCTTT
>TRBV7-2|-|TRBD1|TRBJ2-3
CASSSLGQPTDTQYF
TGTGCCAGCAGCTCCCTGGGACAGCCCACAGATACGCAGTATTTT
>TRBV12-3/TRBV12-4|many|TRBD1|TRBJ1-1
CASSRQGNTEAFF
TGTGCCAGCAGTAGACAGGGAAACACTGAAGCTTTCTTT
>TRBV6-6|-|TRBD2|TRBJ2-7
CASSYGLAGGVEQYF
TGTGCCAGCAGTTACGGGCTAGCGGGAGGAGTCGAGCAGTACTTC
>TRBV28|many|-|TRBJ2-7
CASSPRVLYEQYF
TGTGCCAGCAGTCCCCGGGTCCTATACGAGCAGTACTTC
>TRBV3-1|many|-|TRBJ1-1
CASSQGVPNTEAFF
TGTGCCAGCAGCCAAGGGGTGCCGAACACTGAAGCTTTCTTT
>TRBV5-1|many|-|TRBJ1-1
CASSFETNTEAFF
TGCGCCAGCAGCTTCGAAACGAACACTGAAGCTTTCTTT
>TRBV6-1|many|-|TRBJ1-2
CASSDETDSPYGYTF
TGTGCCAGCAGTGACGAGACAGATTCTCCCTATGGCTACACCTTC
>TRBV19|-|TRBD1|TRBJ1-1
CASSMRPGQGPGTEAFF
TGTGCCAGTAGTATGCGCCCGGGACAGGGGCCGGGAACTGAAGCTTTCTTT
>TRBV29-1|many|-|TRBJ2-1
CSAALTLIDNEQFF
TGCAGCGCAGCCCTAACTCTGATAGACAATGAGCAGTTCTTC
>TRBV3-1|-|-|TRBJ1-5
CASSQDRWSNQPQHF
TGTGCCAGCAGCCAAGACAGGTGGTCCAATCAGCCCCAGCATTTT
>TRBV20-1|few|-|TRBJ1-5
CSASSSWDQPQHF
TGCAGTGCTAGCTCGTCTTGGGATCAGCCCCAGCATTTT
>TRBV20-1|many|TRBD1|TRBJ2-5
CSAKKGGLETQYF
TGCAGTGCCAAAAAAGGGGGCTTGGAGACCCAGTACTTC
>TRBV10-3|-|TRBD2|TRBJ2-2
CASSRLAGETNTGELFF
TGTGCCAGCTCGAGACTAGCGGGAGAGACGAACACCGGGGAGCTGTTTTTT
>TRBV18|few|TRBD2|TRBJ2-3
CASSPRSGATLSTDTQYF
TGTGCCAGCTCACCCCGTAGCGGGGCAACGCTAAGCACAGATACGCAGTATTTT
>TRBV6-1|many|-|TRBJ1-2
CASSLGTLANYGYTF
TGTGCCAGCAGCTTAGGGACACTAGCAAACTATGGCTACACCTTC
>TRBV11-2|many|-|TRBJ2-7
CASSPLGRTGSYEQYF
TGTGCCAGCAGCCCCTTGGGACGGACGGGATCCTACGAGCAGTACTTC
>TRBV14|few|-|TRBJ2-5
CASSLTLSGGETQYF
TGTGCCAGCAGCCTAACCCTTTCCGGAGGAGAGACCCAGTACTTC